A single count supports the clone carrying this T cell receptor beta chain. The antigen is undetermined. The data were obtained in a study of shared clonotypes between healthy human individuals. Germline CDR1 is SGHRS and CDR2 is YFSETQ. This CDR3 is 13 amino acids long. With V trimmed by 5 bases and J by 4 bases, 2 bases remained unmatched. Notes on the study in general: Donor scarcity curtailed the genetic and exposure-history diversity represented herein.

Assay: immunoSEQ multiplex PCR; the TCRdb copy retains only in-frame clones and omits some. The sample has about 510,000 clones; over 60% are singletons. Sequencing input: PBMCs. This sequence joins TRBV5-1 and TRBJ1-1; 10 bases agree with TRBD1. The receptor comes from a woman aged 40 to 50 in good health. Some clones in this sample may be carry-over from other donors' samples. The CDR3 is CASRGDRGTEAFF. The CDR3 DNA is TGCGCCAGCAGAGGGGACAGGGGCACTGAAGCTTTCTTT. Full variable domain (outside the CDR3, taken from reference TRBV5-1 and TRBJ1-1): KAGVTQTPRYLIKTRGQQVTLSCSPISGHRSVSWYQQTPGQGLQFLFEYFSETQRNKGNFPGRFSGRQFSNSRSEMNVSTLELGDSALYLCASRGDRGTEAFFGQGTRLTVV.